This T cell receptor beta chain was retrieved from a study of T cell repertoires in cytomegalovirus infection. V was shortened by 3 bases and J by 8 bases, with 6 bases between the two germline ends. CDR1 is SGHRS, CDR2 YFSETQ, per germline. The CDR3 sequence is 11 residues long. TCRdb recomputed calls from the reads with MiXCR, one row per CDR3 protein. Of roughly 500,000 distinct CDR3 sequences in the sample, approximately 15% were seen once. The clonotype comes from a human donor in good health (CMV status not recorded). Some clones in this sample may be carry-over from other donors' samples. V gene TRBV5-1 combines with J gene TRBJ2-1; D remains unclear. The sample was CD8+ T cells from PBMCs. CDR3 loop: CASSSGYEQFF. The CDR3 region has the DNA TGCGCCAGCAGCTCCGGATATGAGCAGTTCTTC.